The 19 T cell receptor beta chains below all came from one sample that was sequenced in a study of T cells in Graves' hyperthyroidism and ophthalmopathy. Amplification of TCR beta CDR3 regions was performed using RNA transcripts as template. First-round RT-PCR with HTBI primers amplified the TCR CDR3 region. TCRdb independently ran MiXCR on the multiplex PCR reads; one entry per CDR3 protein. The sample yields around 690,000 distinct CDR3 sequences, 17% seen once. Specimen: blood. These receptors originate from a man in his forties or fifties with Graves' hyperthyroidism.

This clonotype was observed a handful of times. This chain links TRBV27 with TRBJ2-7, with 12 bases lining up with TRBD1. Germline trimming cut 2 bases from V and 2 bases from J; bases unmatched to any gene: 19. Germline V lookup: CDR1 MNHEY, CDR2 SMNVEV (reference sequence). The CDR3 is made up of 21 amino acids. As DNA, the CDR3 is TGTGCCAGCAGTTTAAGGCACGGGACAGGGGGCCGGTCGGGAGTCACCTACGAGCAGTACTTC. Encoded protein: CASSLRHGTGGRSGVTYEQYF.

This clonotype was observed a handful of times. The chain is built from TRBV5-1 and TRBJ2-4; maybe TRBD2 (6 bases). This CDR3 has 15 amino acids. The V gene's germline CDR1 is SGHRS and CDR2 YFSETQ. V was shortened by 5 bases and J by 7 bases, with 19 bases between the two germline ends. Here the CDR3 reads CASSFTAGWDNIQYF. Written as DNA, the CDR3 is TGCGCCAGCAGTTTCACGGCGGGGTGGGATAACATTCAGTACTTC.

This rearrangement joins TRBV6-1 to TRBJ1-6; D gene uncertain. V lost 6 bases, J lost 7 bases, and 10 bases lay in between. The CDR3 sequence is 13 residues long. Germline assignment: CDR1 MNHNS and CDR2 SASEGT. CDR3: CASRDTQNSPLHF. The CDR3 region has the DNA TGTGCCAGCAGAGACACACAAAATTCACCCCTCCACTTT.

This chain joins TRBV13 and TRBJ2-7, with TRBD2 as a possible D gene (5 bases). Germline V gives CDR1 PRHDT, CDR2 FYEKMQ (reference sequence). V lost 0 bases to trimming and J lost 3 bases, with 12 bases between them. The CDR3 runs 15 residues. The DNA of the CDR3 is TGTGCCAGCAGCTTAGGCTCTACTAGTAGCTACGAGCAGTACTTC. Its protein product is CASSLGSTSSYEQYF.

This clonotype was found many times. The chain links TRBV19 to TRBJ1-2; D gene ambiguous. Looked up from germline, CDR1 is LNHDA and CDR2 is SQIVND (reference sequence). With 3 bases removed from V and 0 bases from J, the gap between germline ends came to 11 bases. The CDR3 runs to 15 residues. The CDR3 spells CASSILAIANYGYTF. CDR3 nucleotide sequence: TGTGCCAGTAGTATTCTGGCGATCGCTAACTATGGCTACACCTTC.

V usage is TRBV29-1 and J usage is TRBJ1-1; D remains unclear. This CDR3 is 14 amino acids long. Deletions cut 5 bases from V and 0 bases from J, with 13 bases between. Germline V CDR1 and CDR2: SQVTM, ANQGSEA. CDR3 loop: CSVCPSGVNTEAFF. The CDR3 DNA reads TGCAGCGTTTGCCCCAGTGGAGTGAACACTGAAGCTTTCTTT.

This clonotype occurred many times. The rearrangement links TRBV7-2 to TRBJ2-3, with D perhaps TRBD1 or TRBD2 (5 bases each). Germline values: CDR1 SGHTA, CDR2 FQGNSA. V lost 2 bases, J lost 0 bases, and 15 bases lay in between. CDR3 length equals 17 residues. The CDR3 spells CASSLLGVALSTDTQYF. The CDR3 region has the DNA TGTGCCAGCAGCTTATTAGGGGTAGCGCTTAGCACAGATACGCAGTATTTT.

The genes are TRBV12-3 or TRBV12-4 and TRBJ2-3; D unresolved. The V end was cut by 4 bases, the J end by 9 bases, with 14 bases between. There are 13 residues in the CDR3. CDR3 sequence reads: CASSSSTTRTQYF. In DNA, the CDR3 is TGTGCCAGCAGTTCGTCTACGACCCGGACGCAGTATTTT.

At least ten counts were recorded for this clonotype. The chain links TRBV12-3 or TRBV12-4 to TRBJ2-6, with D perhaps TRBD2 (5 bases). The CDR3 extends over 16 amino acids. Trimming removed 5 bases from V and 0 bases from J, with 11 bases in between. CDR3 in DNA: TGTGCCAGCAGTCGTCCGAGGGTCTCTGGGGCCAACGTCCTGACTTTC. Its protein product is CASSRPRVSGANVLTF.

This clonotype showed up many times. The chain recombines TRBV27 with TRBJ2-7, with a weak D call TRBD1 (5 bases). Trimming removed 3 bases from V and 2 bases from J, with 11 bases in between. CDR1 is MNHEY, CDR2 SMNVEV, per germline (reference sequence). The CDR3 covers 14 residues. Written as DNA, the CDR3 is TGTGCCAGCAGTTTTAAAGGGGTCCCCTACGAGCAGTACTTC. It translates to CASSFKGVPYEQYF.

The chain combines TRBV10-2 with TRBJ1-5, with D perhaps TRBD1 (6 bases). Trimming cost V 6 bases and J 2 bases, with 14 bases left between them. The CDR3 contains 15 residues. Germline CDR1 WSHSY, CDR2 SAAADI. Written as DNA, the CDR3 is TGCGCCAGCAGGAGTGGGGGCGTGCGCAATCAGCCCCAGCATTTT. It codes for CASRSGGVRNQPQHF.

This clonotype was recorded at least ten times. CDR3 sequence: CASSELGAGGNQPQHF. The CDR3 bases are TGTGCCAGCAGTGAATTGGGGGCGGGAGGCAATCAGCCCCAGCATTTT. This chain connects TRBV2 to TRBJ1-5, with a weak D call TRBD1 (6 bases). CDR3 length: 16 residues. Trimming removed 2 bases at V and 2 bases at J, with 13 bases between. Germline values: CDR1 SNHLY, CDR2 FYNNEI.

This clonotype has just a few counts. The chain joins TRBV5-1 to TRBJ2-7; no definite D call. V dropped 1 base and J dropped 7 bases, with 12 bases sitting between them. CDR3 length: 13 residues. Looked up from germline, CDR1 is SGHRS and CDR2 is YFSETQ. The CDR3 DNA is TGCGCCAGCAGCTTGAGTGGCGCCTTTGAGCAGTACTTC. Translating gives CASSLSGAFEQYF. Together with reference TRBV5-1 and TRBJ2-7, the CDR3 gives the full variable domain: KAGVTQTPRYLIKTRGQQVTLSCSPISGHRSVSWYQQTPGQGLQFLFEYFSETQRNKGNFPGRFSGRQFSNSRSEMNVSTLELGDSALYLCASSLSGAFEQYFGPGTRLTVT.

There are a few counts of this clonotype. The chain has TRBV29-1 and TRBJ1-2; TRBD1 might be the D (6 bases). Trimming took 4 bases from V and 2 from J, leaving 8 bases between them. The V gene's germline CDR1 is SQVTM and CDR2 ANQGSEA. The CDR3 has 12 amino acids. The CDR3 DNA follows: TGCAGCGTTGTGGACAGCAACTATGGCTACACCTTC. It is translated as CSVVDSNYGYTF.

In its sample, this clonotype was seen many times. This CDR3 is CASTYRGDSYEQYF. The CDR3 DNA reads TGTGCCAGCACATACCGAGGGGACTCCTACGAGCAGTACTTC. The V and J genes are TRBV27 and TRBJ2-7; tentatively, D is TRBD1 or TRBD2 (5 bases each). This CDR3 has 14 residues. V was cut by 7 bases and J by 0 bases, with 13 bases left in between. From germline, CDR1 is MNHEY and CDR2 SMNVEV (reference sequence).

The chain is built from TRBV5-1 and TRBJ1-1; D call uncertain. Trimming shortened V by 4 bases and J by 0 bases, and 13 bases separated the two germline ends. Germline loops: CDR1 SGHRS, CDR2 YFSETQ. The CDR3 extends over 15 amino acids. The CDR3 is CASSPGPTVNTEAFF. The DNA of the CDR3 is TGCGCCAGCAGCCCGGGCCCTACAGTGAACACTGAAGCTTTCTTT.

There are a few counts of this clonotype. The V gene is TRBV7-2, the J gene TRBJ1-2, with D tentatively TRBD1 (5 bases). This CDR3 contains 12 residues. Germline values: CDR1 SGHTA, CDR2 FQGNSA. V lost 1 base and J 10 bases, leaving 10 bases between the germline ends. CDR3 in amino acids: CASSLVGRDYTF. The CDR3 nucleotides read TGTGCCAGCAGCTTAGTAGGCAGGGACTACACCTTC.

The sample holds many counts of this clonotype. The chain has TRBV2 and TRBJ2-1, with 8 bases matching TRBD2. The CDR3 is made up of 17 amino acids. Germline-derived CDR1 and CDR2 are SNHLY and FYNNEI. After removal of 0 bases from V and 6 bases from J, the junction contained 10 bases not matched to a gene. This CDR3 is CASSEAWGAGVSNEQFF. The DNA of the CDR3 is TGTGCCAGCAGTGAAGCTTGGGGAGCGGGAGTAAGCAATGAGCAGTTCTTC.

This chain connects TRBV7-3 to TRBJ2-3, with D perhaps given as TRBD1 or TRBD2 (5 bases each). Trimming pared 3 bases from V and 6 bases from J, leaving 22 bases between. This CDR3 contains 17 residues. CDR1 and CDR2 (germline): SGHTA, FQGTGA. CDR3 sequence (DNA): TGTGCCAGCAGCTTTGGGGGTGGGTTGGGAGTCGACGATACGCAGTATTTT. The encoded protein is CASSFGGGLGVDDTQYF.